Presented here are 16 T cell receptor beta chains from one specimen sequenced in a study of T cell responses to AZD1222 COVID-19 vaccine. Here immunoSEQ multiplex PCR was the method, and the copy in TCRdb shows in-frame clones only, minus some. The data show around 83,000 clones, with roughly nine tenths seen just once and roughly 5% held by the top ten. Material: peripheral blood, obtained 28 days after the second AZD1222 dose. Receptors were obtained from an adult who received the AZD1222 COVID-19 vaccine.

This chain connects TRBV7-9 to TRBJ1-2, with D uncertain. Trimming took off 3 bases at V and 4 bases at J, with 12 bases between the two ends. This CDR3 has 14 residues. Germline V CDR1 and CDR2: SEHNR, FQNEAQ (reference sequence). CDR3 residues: CASSLSLGFYGYTF. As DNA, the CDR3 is TGTGCCAGCAGCTTGAGTTTGGGGTTCTATGGCTACACCTTC.

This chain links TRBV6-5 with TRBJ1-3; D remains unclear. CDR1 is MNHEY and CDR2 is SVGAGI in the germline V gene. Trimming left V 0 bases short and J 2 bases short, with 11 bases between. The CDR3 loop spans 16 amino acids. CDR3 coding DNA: TGTGCCAGCAGTTACTCCGGCAGTTATCCTGGAAACACCATATATTTT. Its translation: CASSYSGSYPGNTIYF.

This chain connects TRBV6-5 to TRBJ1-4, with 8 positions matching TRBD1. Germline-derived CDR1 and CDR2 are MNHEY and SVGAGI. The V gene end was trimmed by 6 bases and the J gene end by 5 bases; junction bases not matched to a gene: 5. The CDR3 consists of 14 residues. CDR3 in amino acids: CASRQGAPNEKLFF. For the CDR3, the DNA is TGTGCCAGCAGGCAGGGGGCCCCGAATGAAAAACTGTTTTTT.

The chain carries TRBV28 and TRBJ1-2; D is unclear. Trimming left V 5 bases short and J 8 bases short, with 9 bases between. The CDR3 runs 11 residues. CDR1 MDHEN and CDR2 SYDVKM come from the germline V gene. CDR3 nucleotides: TGTGCCAGCAGTCCGAGGGTAGGCTACACCTTC. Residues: CASSPRVGYTF.

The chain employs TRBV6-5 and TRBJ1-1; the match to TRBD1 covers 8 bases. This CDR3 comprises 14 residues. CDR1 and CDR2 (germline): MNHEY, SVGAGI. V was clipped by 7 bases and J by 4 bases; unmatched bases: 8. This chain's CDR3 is CASNGRTGRTEAFF. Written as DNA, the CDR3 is TGTGCCAGCAACGGAAGGACAGGGCGCACTGAAGCTTTCTTT.

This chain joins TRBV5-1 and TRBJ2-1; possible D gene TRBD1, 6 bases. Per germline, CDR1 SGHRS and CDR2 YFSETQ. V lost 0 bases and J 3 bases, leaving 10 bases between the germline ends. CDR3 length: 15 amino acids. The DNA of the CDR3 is TGCGCCAGCAGCTTGGCACAGGGAGACTACAATGAGCAGTTCTTC. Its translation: CASSLAQGDYNEQFF.

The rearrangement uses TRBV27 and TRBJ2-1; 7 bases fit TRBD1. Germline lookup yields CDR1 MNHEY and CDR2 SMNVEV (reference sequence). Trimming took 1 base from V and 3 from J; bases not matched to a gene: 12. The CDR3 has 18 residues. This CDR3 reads CASSLFLQEGADYNEQFF. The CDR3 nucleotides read TGTGCCAGCAGTTTATTTCTTCAAGAGGGGGCTGACTACAATGAGCAGTTCTTC.

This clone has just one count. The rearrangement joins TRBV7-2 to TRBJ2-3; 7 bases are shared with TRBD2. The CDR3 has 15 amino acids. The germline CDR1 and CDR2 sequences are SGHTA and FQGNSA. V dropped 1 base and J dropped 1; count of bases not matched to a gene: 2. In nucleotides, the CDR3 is TGTGCCAGCAGCTTAGTCAGCGGGGGCACAGATACGCAGTATTTT. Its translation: CASSLVSGGTDTQYF.

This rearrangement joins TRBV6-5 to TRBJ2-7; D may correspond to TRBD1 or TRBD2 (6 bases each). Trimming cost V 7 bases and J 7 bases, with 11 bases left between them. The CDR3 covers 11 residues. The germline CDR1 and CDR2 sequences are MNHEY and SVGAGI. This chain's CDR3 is CASTRGQEQYF. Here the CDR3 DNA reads TGTGCCAGCACCCGGGGGCAAGAGCAGTACTTC.

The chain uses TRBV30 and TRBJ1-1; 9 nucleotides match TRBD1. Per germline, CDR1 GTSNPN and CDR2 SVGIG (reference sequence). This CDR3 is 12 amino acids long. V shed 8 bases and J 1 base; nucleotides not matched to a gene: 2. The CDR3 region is CAGTGQNTEAFF. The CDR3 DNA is TGTGCCGGGACAGGGCAGAACACTGAAGCTTTCTTT.

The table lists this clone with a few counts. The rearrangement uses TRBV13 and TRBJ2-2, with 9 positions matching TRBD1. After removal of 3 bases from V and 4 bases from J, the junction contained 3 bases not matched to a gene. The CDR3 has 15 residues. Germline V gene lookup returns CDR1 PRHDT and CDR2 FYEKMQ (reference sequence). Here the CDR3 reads CASSLGQGSTGELFF. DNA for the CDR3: TGTGCCAGCAGCTTGGGACAGGGTAGCACCGGGGAGCTGTTTTTT.

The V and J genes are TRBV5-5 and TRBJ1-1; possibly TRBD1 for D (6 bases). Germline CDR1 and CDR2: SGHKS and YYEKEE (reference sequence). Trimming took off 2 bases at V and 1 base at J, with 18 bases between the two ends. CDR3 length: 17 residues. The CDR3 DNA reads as TGTGCCAGCAGCTTCGACAGGTGGGTGGAGGGGAACACTGAAGCTTTCTTT. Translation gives CASSFDRWVEGNTEAFF.

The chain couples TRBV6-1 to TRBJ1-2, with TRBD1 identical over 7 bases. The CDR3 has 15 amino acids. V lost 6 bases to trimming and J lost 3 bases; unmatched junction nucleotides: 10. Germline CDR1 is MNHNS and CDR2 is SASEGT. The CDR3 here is CASSLMPGTDYGYTF. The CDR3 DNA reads TGTGCCAGCAGCCTAATGCCCGGGACAGACTATGGCTACACCTTC.

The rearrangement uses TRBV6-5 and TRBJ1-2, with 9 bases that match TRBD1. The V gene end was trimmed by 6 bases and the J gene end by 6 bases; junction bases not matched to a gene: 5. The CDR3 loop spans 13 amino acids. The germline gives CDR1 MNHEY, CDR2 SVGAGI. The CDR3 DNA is TGTGCCAGCAGCCGGACAGGGGAAGATGGCTACACCTTC. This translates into CASSRTGEDGYTF.

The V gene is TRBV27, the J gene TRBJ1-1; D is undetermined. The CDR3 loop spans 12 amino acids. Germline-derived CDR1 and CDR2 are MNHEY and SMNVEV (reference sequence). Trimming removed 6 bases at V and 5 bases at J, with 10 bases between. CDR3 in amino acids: CASSISGTEAFF. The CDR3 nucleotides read TGTGCCAGCAGCATCAGCGGGACTGAAGCTTTCTTT.

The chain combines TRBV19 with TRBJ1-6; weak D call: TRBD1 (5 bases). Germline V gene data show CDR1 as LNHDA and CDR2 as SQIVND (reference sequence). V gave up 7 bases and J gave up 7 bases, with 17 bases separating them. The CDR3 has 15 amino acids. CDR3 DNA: TGTGCCAGTAATCACGGTGGGGGAAAAAATTCACCCCTCCACTTT. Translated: CASNHGGGKNSPLHF.